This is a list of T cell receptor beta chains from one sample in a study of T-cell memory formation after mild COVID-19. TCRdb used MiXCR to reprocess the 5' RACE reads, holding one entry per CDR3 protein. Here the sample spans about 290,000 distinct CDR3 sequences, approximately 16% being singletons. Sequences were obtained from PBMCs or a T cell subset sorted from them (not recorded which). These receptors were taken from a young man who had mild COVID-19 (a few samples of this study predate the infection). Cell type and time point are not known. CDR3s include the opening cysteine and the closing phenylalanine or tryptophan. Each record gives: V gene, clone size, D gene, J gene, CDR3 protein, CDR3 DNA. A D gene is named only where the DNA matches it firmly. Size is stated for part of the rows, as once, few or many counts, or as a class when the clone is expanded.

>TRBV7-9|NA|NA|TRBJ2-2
CASSLPRAAYAGELFF
TGTGCCAGCAGCTTACCTAGGGCAGCCTACGCCGGGGAGCTGTTTTTT
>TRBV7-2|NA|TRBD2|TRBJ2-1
CASSSGLGFYNEQFF
TGTGCCAGCAGCTCGGGACTAGGATTCTACAATGAGCAGTTCTTC
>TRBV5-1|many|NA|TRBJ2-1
CASSLQAEPYNEQFF
TGCGCCAGCAGCTTACAGGCGGAGCCGTACAATGAGCAGTTCTTC
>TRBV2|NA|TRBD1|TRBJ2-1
CASNWDSEQFF
TGTGCCAGCAACTGGGACAGCGAGCAGTTCTTC
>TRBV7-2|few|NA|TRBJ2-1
CASSLDGSGYTSYNEQFF
TGTGCCAGCAGCTTAGATGGTAGCGGATATACGTCCTACAATGAGCAGTTCTTC
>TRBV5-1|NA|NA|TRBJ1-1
CASSLPGQTYAEAFF
TGCGCCAGCAGCTTGCCTGGACAGACCTACGCCGAAGCTTTCTTT
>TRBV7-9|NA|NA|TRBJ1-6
CASSLTGNLHF
TGTGCCAGCAGCTTGACAGGCAACCTCCACTTT
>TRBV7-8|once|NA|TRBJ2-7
CASSRPQTGISYEQYF
TGTGCCAGCAGCCGACCCCAGACAGGAATCTCCTACGAGCAGTACTTC
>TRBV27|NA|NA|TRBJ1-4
CASSFGRSNEKLFF
TGTGCCAGCAGTTTTGGTCGGTCTAATGAAAAACTGTTTTTT
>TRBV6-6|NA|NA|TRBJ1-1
CASSYSVAGRYTEAFF
TGTGCCAGCAGTTACTCGGTGGCTGGGAGGTACACTGAAGCTTTCTTT
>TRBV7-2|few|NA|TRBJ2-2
CASSPDGNTGELFF
TGTGCCAGCAGTCCGGACGGGAACACCGGGGAGCTGTTTTTT
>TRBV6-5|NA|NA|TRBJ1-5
CASSYSSGNQPQHF
TGTGCCAGCAGTTACTCGTCGGGGAATCAGCCCCAGCATTTT
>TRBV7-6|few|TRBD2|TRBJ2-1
CASSLGVGGGIYNEQFF
TGTGCCAGCAGCTTGGGGGTCGGCGGGGGGATATACAATGAGCAGTTCTTC
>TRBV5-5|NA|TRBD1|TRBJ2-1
CASSSYSGTAEQFF
TGTGCCAGCAGCTCGTATTCCGGGACAGCCGAGCAGTTCTTC
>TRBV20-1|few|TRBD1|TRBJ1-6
CSARIPRGRSPLHF
TGCAGTGCTAGGATCCCCAGGGGGCGATCACCCCTCCACTTT
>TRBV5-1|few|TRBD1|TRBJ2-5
CASSPGQGEWETQYF
TGCGCCAGCAGCCCCGGACAGGGGGAGTGGGAGACCCAGTACTTC
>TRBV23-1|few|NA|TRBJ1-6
CASSRFQGGSSYNSPLHF
TGCGCCAGCAGTCGATTCCAGGGCGGCAGCTCCTATAATTCACCCCTCCACTTT
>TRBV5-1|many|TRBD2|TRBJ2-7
CASSLGTSGNLYEQYF
TGCGCCAGCAGCTTGGGGACTAGCGGGAATCTCTACGAGCAGTACTTC
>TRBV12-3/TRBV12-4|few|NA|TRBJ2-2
CASSLKGGELFF
TGTGCCAGCAGTCTCAAGGGGGGGGAGCTGTTTTTT
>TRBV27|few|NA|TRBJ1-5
CASGFRGGPQHF
TGTGCCAGCGGCTTCCGTGGCGGGCCCCAGCATTTT
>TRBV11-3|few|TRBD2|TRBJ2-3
CASSSRSGGDTDTQYF
TGTGCCAGCAGCTCCCGAAGCGGGGGGGACACAGATACGCAGTATTTT
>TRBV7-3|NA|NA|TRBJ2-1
CASSHPGGPENEQFF
TGTGCCAGCAGCCACCCCGGGGGGCCGGAAAATGAGCAGTTCTTC
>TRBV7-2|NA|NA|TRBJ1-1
CASSYRVRTEAFF
TGTGCCAGCAGCTACCGAGTAAGGACTGAAGCTTTCTTT
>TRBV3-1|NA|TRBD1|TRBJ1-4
CASSPMGQGNEKLFF
TGTGCCAGCAGCCCAATGGGACAGGGGAATGAAAAACTGTTTTTT
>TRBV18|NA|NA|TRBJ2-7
CASSAPSLFYEQYF
TGTGCCAGCTCAGCCCCCTCCCTCTTTTACGAGCAGTACTTC
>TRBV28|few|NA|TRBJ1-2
CASTHWRESYGYTF
TGTGCCAGCACCCATTGGAGGGAGAGCTATGGCTACACCTTC
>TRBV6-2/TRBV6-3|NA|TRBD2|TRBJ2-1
CASSEVQAGEYNEQFF
TGTGCCAGCAGTGAGGTTCAAGCGGGGGAGTACAATGAGCAGTTCTTC
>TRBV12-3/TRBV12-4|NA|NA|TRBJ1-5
CASSPRPQGPYNQPQHF
TGTGCCAGCAGTCCCCGACCACAGGGACCATACAATCAGCCCCAGCATTTT
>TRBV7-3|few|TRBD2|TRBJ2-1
CASSFMAGGTDEQFF
TGTGCCAGCAGCTTTATGGCGGGGGGTACAGATGAGCAGTTCTTC
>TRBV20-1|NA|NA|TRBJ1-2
CSARIDPGYTF
TGCAGTGCTAGGATAGACCCTGGCTACACCTTC
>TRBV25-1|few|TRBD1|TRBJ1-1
CASSDLGTANTEAFF
TGTGCCAGCAGTGACCTCGGGACAGCAAACACTGAAGCTTTCTTT